This T cell receptor beta chain originates from a study of cytomegalovirus exposure and HLA in healthy donors. Here immunoSEQ multiplex PCR was the method, and the copy in TCRdb shows in-frame clones only, minus some. Of 250,000 to 400,000 clones in the sample, 88% were seen once. Details on this clone: Its target is not known.

Findings and limits, study-wide: Among TCR beta chains, those listed as cytomegalovirus-associated numbered under 200.

The sequence came from a man aged 30-40 years in good health and CMV-seronegative. Sequencing was performed on PBMCs.

The CDR3 loop is CASSLYGPGELFF. The CDR3 bases are TGTGCCAGCAGCTTATATGGCCCCGGGGAGCTGTTTTTT. The chain is built from TRBV7-6 and TRBJ2-2; D is unresolved. This CDR3 is built from 13 residues. The germline V gene encodes CDR1 SGHVS and CDR2 FNYEAQ. V was pared by 2 bases and J by 6 bases, with 7 bases between.